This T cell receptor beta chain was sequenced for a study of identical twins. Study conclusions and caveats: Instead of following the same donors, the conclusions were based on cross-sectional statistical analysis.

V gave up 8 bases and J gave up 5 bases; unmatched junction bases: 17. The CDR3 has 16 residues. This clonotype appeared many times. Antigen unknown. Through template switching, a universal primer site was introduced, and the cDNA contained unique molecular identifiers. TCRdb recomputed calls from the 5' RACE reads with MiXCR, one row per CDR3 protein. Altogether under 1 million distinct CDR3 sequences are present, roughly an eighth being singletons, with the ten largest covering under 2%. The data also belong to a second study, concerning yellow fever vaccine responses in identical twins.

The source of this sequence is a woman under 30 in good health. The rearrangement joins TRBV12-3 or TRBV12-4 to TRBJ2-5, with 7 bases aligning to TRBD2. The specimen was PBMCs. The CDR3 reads CASAPSAGGGMETQYF. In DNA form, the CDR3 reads TGTGCCAGCGCGCCATCCGCTGGGGGGGGAATGGAGACCCAGTACTTC.